The next 27 T cell receptor beta chains were all read from a single sample in a study of T cell responses to AZD1222 COVID-19 vaccine. Sequencing was performed with immunoSEQ multiplex PCR; in TCRdb, only in-frame clones are kept and a portion is missing. The repertoire includes over 60,000 clones, around 89% of them detected once, and around 4.9% sits in the top ten. Here the sequenced sample was peripheral blood, taken 28 days after the second dose of the MenACWY control vaccine. The receptors stem from an adult who received the MenACWY meningococcal vaccine as a control.

This rearrangement joins TRBV6-2 or TRBV6-3 to TRBJ2-1; the D call may be TRBD1 or TRBD2 (5 bases each). This CDR3 contains 16 residues. The germline V and J ends were trimmed by 0 bases and 5 bases, with 14 bases remaining between them. CDR1 and CDR2 (germline): MNHEY, SVGEGT. In nucleotides, the CDR3 is TGTGCCAGCAGTTACTCGAGGGGCCGGAACGACAATGAGCAGTTCTTC. Amino acid sequence: CASSYSRGRNDNEQFF.

V usage is TRBV7-2 and J usage is TRBJ1-5, with D unclear. CDR1 SGHTA and CDR2 FQGNSA come from the germline V gene. The CDR3 spans 15 residues. V lost 5 bases to trimming and J lost 4 bases, with 15 bases between them. The CDR3 sequence is CASSLLGGGNQPQHF. In DNA, the CDR3 is TGTGCCAGCAGCCTTCTTGGCGGAGGGAATCAGCCCCAGCATTTT. The whole variable domain, remainder taken from reference TRBV7-2 and TRBJ1-5, is GAGVSQSPSNKVTEKGKDVELRCDPISGHTALYWYRQSLGQGLEFLIYFQGNSAPDKSGLPSDRFSAERTGGSVSTLTIQRTQQEDSAVYLCASSLLGGGNQPQHFGDGTRLSIL.

The CDR3 DNA reads as TGTGCCAGCAGCCAAGCGGGTATTTCTGGGGCCAACGTCCTGACTTTC. Translated, it gives CASSQAGISGANVLTF. This sequence joins TRBV4-2 and TRBJ2-6; D is undetermined. V lost 1 base to trimming and J lost 1 base, with 8 bases between them. This CDR3 comprises 16 residues. Looked up from germline, CDR1 is LGHNA and CDR2 is YNFKEQ.

The chain links TRBV9 to TRBJ1-2; TRBD1 is a possible D gene (5 bases). V was shortened by 0 bases and J by 2 bases, with 8 bases between the two germline ends. Germline CDR1 and CDR2: SGDLS and YYNGEE. The CDR3 runs 14 residues. The CDR3 loop reads CASSVAPGNYGYTF. The CDR3 DNA reads as TGTGCCAGCAGCGTAGCTCCAGGGAACTATGGCTACACCTTC.

The chain joins TRBV28 to TRBJ1-1, with 11 bases lining up with TRBD1. CDR1 and CDR2 from the germline V gene are MDHEN and SYDVKM. The CDR3 extends over 15 amino acids. The trim removed 6 bases at V and 8 bases at J, leaving 11 bases unmatched. CDR3 protein: CASSSGTGGIEEAFF. DNA of the CDR3: TGTGCCAGCAGCAGCGGGACAGGGGGTATTGAGGAAGCTTTCTTT.

The chain uses TRBV5-1 and TRBJ2-2; perhaps TRBD2 as D (7 bases). Germline V gives CDR1 SGHRS, CDR2 YFSETQ. CDR3 length: 15 residues. V was cut by 0 bases and J by 6 bases, with 12 bases left in between. The CDR3 loop reads CASSLDRGAAGELFF. CDR3 nucleotide sequence: TGCGCCAGCAGCTTGGATCGGGGGGCCGCCGGGGAGCTGTTTTTT.

The rearrangement uses TRBV4-3 and TRBJ1-2; D unclear. Germline V gene sequence: CDR1 LGHNA, CDR2 YSLEER. CDR3 length equals 17 residues. Deletions cut 2 bases from V and 0 bases from J, with 16 bases between. CDR3 amino acids: CASSQTGRIYSNYGYTF. In nucleotides, the CDR3 is TGCGCCAGCAGCCAAACCGGACGGATATATTCTAACTATGGCTACACCTTC.

The V gene is TRBV29-1, the J gene TRBJ1-1, with D hard to call. V lost 0 bases and J 5 bases, leaving 4 bases between the germline ends. The CDR3 covers 11 residues. From germline, CDR1 is SQVTM and CDR2 ANQGSEA. CDR3 coding DNA: TGCAGCGTTGAAGATAGAACTGAAGCTTTCTTT. It specifies CSVEDRTEAFF.

The V and J genes are TRBV30 and TRBJ1-1; D gene uncertain. Germline V lookup: CDR1 GTSNPN, CDR2 SVGIG (reference sequence). The CDR3 length is 14 residues. V gave up 0 bases and J gave up 4 bases, with 12 bases separating them. CDR3: CAWSVGSLGTEAFF. CDR3 nucleotides: TGTGCCTGGAGTGTCGGGTCTCTGGGCACTGAAGCTTTCTTT.

This clone appeared once. This chain links TRBV19 with TRBJ1-1, with D hard to call. Trimming took 6 bases from V and 0 from J, leaving 8 bases between them. This CDR3 comprises 13 residues. CDR1 and CDR2 from the germline V gene are LNHDA and SQIVND (reference sequence). The CDR3 DNA reads TGTGCCAGTAGCCCCGTGATGAACACTGAAGCTTTCTTT. It encodes CASSPVMNTEAFF.

The V and J genes are TRBV6-5 and TRBJ2-2; D is unresolved. The CDR3 has 13 amino acids. V dropped 4 bases and J dropped 6 bases, with 9 bases sitting between them. Germline CDR1 MNHEY, CDR2 SVGAGI. The CDR3 loop reads CASSLDFPGELFF. CDR3 nucleotide sequence: TGTGCCAGCAGTTTAGACTTTCCCGGGGAGCTGTTTTTT.

This clone has only one observation. V usage is TRBV10-3 and J usage is TRBJ2-6; 7 positions match TRBD1. The CDR3 has 16 residues. Germline CDR1 is ENHRY and CDR2 is SYGVKD. Losses at the gene ends were 2 bases for V and 0 bases for J; bases not matched to a gene: 1. The CDR3 loop is CAISEGDSSGANVLTF. The CDR3 coding sequence is TGTGCCATCAGTGAGGGGGACAGCTCTGGGGCCAACGTCCTGACTTTC.

The V call is TRBV2, the J call TRBJ1-4; D perhaps matches TRBD1 (5 bases). Trimming pared 6 bases from V and 5 bases from J, leaving 13 bases between. CDR1 is SNHLY, CDR2 FYNNEI, per germline. CDR3 length: 14 amino acids. CDR3 coding DNA: TGTGCCAGCAGCGGCCGGGGCCTCAATGAAAAACTGTTTTTT. This gives the protein CASSGRGLNEKLFF.

This sequence joins TRBV29-1 and TRBJ1-4; TRBD1 is a possible D gene (5 bases). The V and J ends lost 4 bases and 4 bases respectively, with 10 bases between them. Germline values: CDR1 SQVTM, CDR2 ANQGSEA. The CDR3 has 13 amino acids. CDR3 coding DNA: TGCAGCGTTGCCGGGGGGATTAATGAAAAACTGTTTTTT. The encoded protein is CSVAGGINEKLFF. Drawing the rest from reference TRBV29-1 and TRBJ1-4, the complete variable domain is SAVISQKPSRDICQRGTSLTIQCQVDSQVTMMFWYRQQPGQSLTLIATANQGSEATYESGFVIDKFPISRPNLTFSTLTVSNMSPEDSSIYLCSVAGGINEKLFFGSGTQLSVL.

The gene calls are TRBV28 and TRBJ2-7, with no clear D. The CDR3 totals 14 residues. CDR1 is MDHEN and CDR2 is SYDVKM in the germline V gene. V was clipped by 7 bases and J by 2 bases, with 15 bases between them. The CDR3 loop reads CASTPGTATYEQYF. The CDR3 coding sequence is TGTGCCAGCACCCCGGGTACAGCGACCTACGAGCAGTACTTC.

This rearrangement joins TRBV16 to TRBJ2-5; D remains ambiguous. V was shortened by 1 base and J by 0 bases, with 9 bases between the two germline ends. CDR1 and CDR2 from the germline V gene are KGHSY and FQNENV. This CDR3 comprises 15 residues. The CDR3 protein is CASSQFSQYQETQYF. For the CDR3, the DNA is TGTGCCAGCAGCCAATTCAGCCAGTACCAAGAGACCCAGTACTTC.

The V and J genes are TRBV18 and TRBJ2-1, with 10 bases lining up with TRBD1. This CDR3 is built from 15 residues. CDR1 and CDR2 from the germline V gene are KGHSH and LQKENI. J gave up 4 bases and V 4 bases, and 4 bases lay outside the gene matches. CDR3 residues: CASSRGTGEYNEQFF. The CDR3 region has the DNA TGTGCCAGCTCACGCGGGACAGGGGAATACAATGAGCAGTTCTTC.

The count of this clone is one. The chain joins TRBV5-6 to TRBJ1-2; D remains ambiguous. The CDR3 is 14 residues long. CDR1 and CDR2 from the germline V gene are SGHDT and YYEEEE. Deletions cut 0 bases from V and 2 bases from J, with 8 bases between. This CDR3 is CASSLAEQNYGYTF. CDR3 bases: TGTGCCAGCAGCTTGGCGGAACAGAACTATGGCTACACCTTC.

This clone showed up just a few times. The rearrangement links TRBV10-3 to TRBJ1-5, with no clear D. V lost 3 bases and J 9 bases, leaving 15 bases between the germline ends. Germline V CDR1 and CDR2: ENHRY, SYGVKD. The CDR3 sequence is 14 residues long. CDR3 coding DNA: TGTGCCATCAGTGATGGAACGGTTCGGTGGCCCCAGCATTTT. Translating it yields CAISDGTVRWPQHF.

The rearrangement joins TRBV6-6 to TRBJ2-6; TRBD2 is a possible D gene (6 bases). The CDR3 has 15 residues. With 2 bases removed from V and 4 bases from J, the gap between germline ends came to 9 bases. Germline CDR1 reads MNHNY; CDR2 reads SVGAGI (reference sequence). This CDR3 reads CASSYGGTGANVLTF. The CDR3 DNA reads as TGTGCCAGCAGTTACGGGGGGACCGGGGCCAACGTCCTGACTTTC.

This clone occurred a few times. V usage is TRBV6-5 and J usage is TRBJ1-1; 11 nucleotides align to TRBD1. Germline CDR1 and CDR2: MNHEY and SVGAGI. V was pared by 6 bases and J by 8 bases, with 5 bases of the junction left unmatched. The CDR3 runs to 13 residues. CDR3 sequence: CASRDRTGGEAFF. Written as DNA, the CDR3 is TGTGCCAGCAGGGACAGGACAGGGGGCGAAGCTTTCTTT.

The chain employs TRBV3-1 (or the pseudogene TRBV3-2) and TRBJ1-5; perhaps TRBD1 as D (6 bases). The CDR3 totals 15 residues. Germline V gene data show CDR1 as LGHDT and CDR2 as YNNKEL (reference sequence). V dropped 0 bases and J dropped 6 bases, with 12 bases sitting between them. The CDR3 sequence is CASSQDLRGGQPQHF. For the CDR3, the DNA is TGTGCCAGCAGCCAAGATCTCAGGGGAGGTCAGCCCCAGCATTTT.

The rearrangement joins TRBV7-9 to TRBJ2-3, with TRBD2 as a possible D gene (5 bases). The CDR3 extends over 15 amino acids. The germline V and J ends were trimmed by 2 bases and 3 bases, with 12 bases remaining between them. Germline V gene sequence: CDR1 SEHNR, CDR2 FQNEAQ (reference sequence). The CDR3 DNA is TGTGCCAGCAGCTTACACGGCGGGCCAACAGATACGCAGTATTTT. This gives the protein CASSLHGGPTDTQYF.

V is TRBV7-2 and J is TRBJ1-2, with 9 bases aligning to TRBD1. This CDR3 has 13 amino acids. CDR1 is SGHTA and CDR2 is FQGNSA in the germline V gene. The V gene end was trimmed by 5 bases and the J gene end by 6 bases; junction bases not matched to a gene: 4. Written as DNA, the CDR3 is TGTGCCAGCAGCCTCACAGGGGGCAATGGCTACACCTTC. Residues: CASSLTGGNGYTF.

The chain couples TRBV28 to TRBJ1-4, with 7 nucleotides matching TRBD1. The J segment lost 5 bases and the V segment lost 10 bases, leaving 13 bases of the junction unmatched. The CDR3 contains 15 residues. CDR1 is MDHEN and CDR2 is SYDVKM in the germline V gene. CDR3 region: CATLRQGVWNEKLFF. The CDR3 DNA is TGTGCCACCCTACGACAGGGCGTATGGAATGAAAAACTGTTTTTT.

This clone was recorded a few times. This chain connects TRBV9 to TRBJ2-2; D not certain. The germline gives CDR1 SGDLS, CDR2 YYNGEE. This CDR3 has 13 residues. The V end was cut by 4 bases, the J end by 4 bases, with 8 bases between. The CDR3 loop is CASSPGSTGELFF. CDR3 nucleotides: TGTGCCAGCAGCCCAGGTTCCACCGGGGAGCTGTTTTTT.

The V call is TRBV30, the J call TRBJ1-6; D is perhaps TRBD1 (6 bases). The CDR3 is 13 amino acids. V was clipped by 6 bases and J by 6 bases, with 12 bases between them. CDR1 is GTSNPN and CDR2 is SVGIG in the germline V gene (reference sequence). The CDR3 protein is CACNHRVNSPLHF. Here the CDR3 DNA reads TGTGCCTGCAATCACAGGGTTAATTCACCCCTCCACTTT.